Detailed here is one TCR beta chain. Its target antigen remains unknown. Base qualities are not at hand, and no much larger clone is one base apart. The cohort consisted of some 730 healthy bone marrow donors. At the time of sampling, all cohort members were nominally healthy, though unrecorded immune exposures were likely present. The donor was CMV seronegative and belonged to the group of 352 seronegative cohort members. Each donor provided a peripheral blood sample, and peripheral blood mononuclear cells were used for TCR beta sequencing. Genomic DNA was extracted from the blood cell samples with the Qiagen DNeasy Blood Extraction Kit. Libraries were made using the immunoSEQ multiplex PCR assay. The multiplex PCR relied on a mix of 60 forward primers for TCR Vbeta segments and 13 reverse primers for TCR Jbeta segments. A multiplex PCR assay on genomic DNA amplified the CDR3 region of rearranged TCR beta genes. The Illumina HiSeq System was used to sequence the amplified TCR beta libraries as 87-base-pair reads. From the authors' description of their analysis: A later analysis counted about 82 million unique TCR beta chains across the 700 or so repertoires, and 10 million to 12 million of these chains were shared by at least two donors. To remove PCR and sequencing errors, raw reads were error-corrected and collapsed into unique sequences using a nearest-neighbor algorithm that merged closely related sequences. CDR3 sequences were aligned to IMGT reference sequences to assign V, D and J gene segments. For a sequence to be retained, a match of at least six nucleotides to both a V gene segment and a J gene segment was required. A rearrangement counted as productive if the CDR3 had no stop codons and remained in frame with V and J, and every other rearrangement counted as non-productive. Following IMGT convention, CDR3 was defined as the stretch from the second conserved V-encoded cysteine to the conserved J-encoded phenylalanine. The earlier analysis of about 590 of the donors excluded sequences that lacked an unambiguous match to a single V gene segment. In an earlier analysis of 587 of the donors, V segments were called functional above 56.7% productive rearrangements and were called segregating when the between-donor standard deviation exceeded 5%. A statistical classification framework was built to diagnose cytomegalovirus status from the catalog of TCR beta chain sequences. In a later analysis, TCR nucleotide sequences were compared against IMGT/GENE-DB human TR gene sequences so that V and J genes could be assigned. A later analysis assigned CDR3 sequences and most-parsimonious VDJ recombination scenarios with the TCRdist pipeline. In a later analysis, each TCR beta chain was defined by its CDR3 amino acid sequence together with its V-gene family, and reads lacking a unique V-gene family were excluded. To address suspected cross-contamination and a sequencing artifact, a later analysis removed under 600 highly shared, low-generation-probability nucleotide sequences. For each public chain, a later analysis derived a clonal expansion index from normalized ranks of inferred template counts within each repertoire. A later analysis computed generation probabilities with a VDJ recombination model fitted to out-of-frame rearrangements, and checked the results against IGoR. Hypergeometric tests were used in a later analysis to score TCR-TCR, TCR-HLA and TCR-CMV co-occurrence, with a repertoire-size bias correction applied to the TCR pairs. False discovery rates were estimated in a later analysis by permuting HLA or CMV assignments 20 times. In a later analysis, co-occurring TCRs were grouped using DBSCAN, and TCRdist sequence similarity was added for clustering within HLA-allele-positive subsets. For co-occurrence clustering, repertoires with fewer than 30,000 or more than 120,000 public chains were excluded, along with roughly 5 repertoires with anomalous nucleotide sharing. As stored in TCRdb, this immuneACCESS dataset retains in-frame rearrangements with V and J assigned. A fraction of the clones does not appear; measured against another copy, unresolved V genes explain less than half of the discrepancy, and the remainder lacks a known reason. The DNA gave D and trimming, while V, J and clone size come from that table. This sample holds about 200,000 clones; around 80% were observed only once. The ten largest account for about 1.5% of the sample.

The data stem from a study of cytomegalovirus exposure and HLA in healthy donors (dated by TCRdb to 2016 to 2017). About the investigation overall: In an earlier analysis of approximately 640 of the donors, around 300 Gb of sequence data and approximately 120 million unique TCR beta sequences from about 180 million T cells were reported. Roughly 300 gigabases of sequencing data and around 85 million unique TCR sequences made up an early release that covered nearly 650 HLA-typed donors. The genetic ancestry cluster associated with self-reported Caucasian donors included around four fifths of the approximately 430 genotyped donors. The study aimed to test whether signatures of past pathogen exposure could be identified by cataloging public T cell receptors. The T cell repertoires of 670 or so subjects were profiled by immunosequencing and related to cytomegalovirus serostatus. Along with the approximately 700-subject first cohort, a separate validation cohort of around 120 different subjects was used. The study combined high-throughput TCR immunosequencing, statistical association of individual TCRs with disease status, and machine learning to predict cytomegalovirus infection status. In a later analysis, previously published TCR beta repertoires from several hundred donors were re-analyzed and high-resolution HLA genotyping was added so that TCR occurrence patterns could be studied. The later analysis used no new phenotypic data to find candidate immune exposures, relying instead on TCR beta sequences and their occurrence across donors. An earlier analysis of about 620 of the donors applied high-throughput TCR beta sequencing to assess whether each TCR beta V gene segment acted as functional or pseudogenic. Donor age, sex, ethnicity and CMV serostatus were collected together with the repertoire data. Genome-wide SNP genotypes for about 65% of the roughly 670 donors were used in a later genetic analysis, which treated that subset as a discovery cohort. Every discovery cohort repertoire had been produced on one sequencing platform. Both class I and class II loci were covered by HLA typing, at four-digit resolution. The number of typed donors differed by locus: about 629-640 for A, B, C, DRB1 and DQB1; 522 for DQA1; over 600 for DPA1; and about 450 for DPB1. Because of strong linkage in the cohort, four or five DR-DQ haplotypes were treated as single units for association and clustering. On average, over 200,000 unique TCR beta nucleotide sequences were sequenced per donor among 300 to 500 genotyped donors of the cohort, with roughly 18% of those sequences being non-productive.

Via the germline V gene, CDR1 is SGHAT and CDR2 FQNNGV. V is shortened by 5 bases, J by 12 bases, and the region joining them spans 17 bases. Including cysteine and phenylalanine, the CDR3 has 12 amino acids. The retained sequence is limited to the CDR3, 36 bases, with the frame set at the first base. Summary of the overall study and its limitations: Presence/absence analyses assumed roughly uniform sequencing depth across donors, an assumption that may not hold. Compared with the 666-donor mean, donors in an Asian-associated ancestry cluster had fewer N-insertions in productive TCRs, according to a later genetic analysis. In vitro tests confirmed that a few of the cytomegalovirus-associated TCR beta chains recognize cytomegalovirus antigens. The earlier analysis of around 600 of the donors excluded some 15 rarely observed V segments, including chromosome 9 orphons, because counts were too low. A group of highly shared sequence variants was considered likely to be a technical artifact of the sequencing pipeline. Because the 87-base-pair reads could not distinguish some IMGT-functional V segments, including TRBV6-2 and TRBV6-3, those segments were excluded. Most TCR sequences were observed very rarely across donors, whereas some public TCRs were present in many individuals. A further reported finding was that TCR beta sequences accurately predicted the HLA-A and HLA-B alleles for most subjects in the first cohort. Because HLA typing was missing for some donors at each locus, association tests included only the typed subset. A later analysis found that HLA-associated TCR beta chains were more clonally expanded and had lower generation probabilities than equally common non-associated chains. A later analysis found that TCR association rates varied across HLA loci, with DRB1 alleles showing the most associated TCRs and HLA-C alleles the fewest. A later genetic analysis associated a missense DCLRE1C variant with V-gene and J-gene trimming of TCR beta chains, and an independent cohort replicated the association. Correlated functional status among segregating V segments might be attributable to linkage disequilibrium, but an unknown experimental factor could not be ruled out. According to a later analysis, most CMV-associated TCR beta chains appeared to be HLA-restricted, and the HLA associations seemed to be driven largely by CMV exposure. CMV serostatus was the only immune exposure information available for the cohort. Only TCR beta chains were sequenced in this cohort, and the absence of alpha or paired-chain data limited detectable features. The study listed 164 TCR beta chains as associated with cytomegalovirus. Strong co-occurrence of HLA alleles, especially DR and DQ, made assigning TCR associations to individual alleles difficult. A later analysis associated 16,951 TCR beta sequences with specific HLA alleles at a false discovery rate of 0.05. A later analysis reported that several top co-occurrence clusters appeared linked to parvovirus B19, influenza, CMV and Epstein-Barr virus. The classifier was reported to diagnose cytomegalovirus status with high specificity and sensitivity in both the original cohort and the validation cohort. The authors suggested that the approach could potentially be generalized to other disease states and immunological phenotypes. An earlier analysis of around 540 of the donors showed that most TCR beta V segments appeared in productive rearrangements either about 87% or about 30% of the time, which broadly matched IMGT annotations.

The sequenced sample consisted of PBMCs. The chain is encoded by TRBV11-2 joined to TRBJ2-7; perhaps TRBD1 is the D gene, with 6 bases matching. This receptor was obtained from a woman between 18 and 29 years old in good health and CMV-seronegative. At the DNA level, the sequence is TGTGCCAGCAGCCCGCGACGGGACATGGGGTACTTC. Its amino acids are CASSPRRDMGYF.